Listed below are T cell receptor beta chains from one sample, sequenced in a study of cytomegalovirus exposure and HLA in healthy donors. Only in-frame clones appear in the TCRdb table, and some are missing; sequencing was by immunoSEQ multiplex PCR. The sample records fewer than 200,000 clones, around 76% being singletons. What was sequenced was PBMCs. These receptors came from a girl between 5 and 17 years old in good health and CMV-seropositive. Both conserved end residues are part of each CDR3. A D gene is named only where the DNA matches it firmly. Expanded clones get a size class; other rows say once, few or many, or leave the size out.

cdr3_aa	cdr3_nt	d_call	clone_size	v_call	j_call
CASSLNQGPGNTIYF	TGCGCCAGCAGCTTGAATCAGGGGCCTGGAAACACCATATATTTT	.	.	TRBV5-1	TRBJ1-3
CASRAPNRGPTEAFF	TGTGCCAGCAGGGCTCCGAACAGGGGGCCCACTGAAGCTTTCTTT	TRBD1	.	TRBV7-9	TRBJ1-1
CASSIVGQGIILNTEAFF	TGTGCCAGTAGTATAGTTGGGCAGGGGATTATCTTGAACACTGAAGCTTTCTTT	.	.	TRBV19	TRBJ1-1
CASSLAPSRGGYTF	TGTGCCAGCAGCTTGGCACCGTCACGGGGTGGCTACACCTTC	.	.	TRBV5-6	TRBJ1-2
CASSLGPAGGNNEQFF	TGCGCCAGCAGCTTGGGTCCAGCGGGAGGAAACAATGAGCAGTTCTTC	TRBD2	.	TRBV5-1	TRBJ2-1
CASSASGASYEQYF	TGTGCCAGCAGTGCCTCAGGGGCCTCCTACGAGCAGTACTTC	.	.	TRBV9	TRBJ2-7
CASSQEGHSNQPQHF	TGCGCCAGCAGCCAAGAGGGGCATAGCAATCAGCCCCAGCATTTT	.	.	TRBV4-1	TRBJ1-5
CASSSTSGGASNVNEQFF	TGTGCCAGCAGCTCTACTAGCGGGGGGGCCAGTAATGTTAATGAGCAGTTCTTC	TRBD2	.	TRBV7-2	TRBJ2-1
CASSLGQIQETQYF	TGCGCCAGCAGCTTGGGGCAGATCCAAGAGACCCAGTACTTC	.	.	TRBV5-1	TRBJ2-5
CASSPRDSLNTEAFF	TGTGCCAGCAGCCCCAGAGACAGCCTGAACACTGAAGCTTTCTTT	.	.	TRBV7-9	TRBJ1-1
CSVVGGDYGYTF	TGCAGCGTTGTCGGGGGGGATTATGGCTACACCTTC	.	.	TRBV29-1	TRBJ1-2
CASSRQREYAGELFF	TGTGCCAGCAGCCGACAGCGGGAGTATGCCGGGGAGCTGTTTTTT	TRBD2	.	TRBV6-5	TRBJ2-2
CSLGGQGITDTQYF	TGCAGTCTAGGGGGACAGGGGATCACAGATACGCAGTATTTT	TRBD1	.	TRBV29-1	TRBJ2-3
CASSTTGGNEQYF	TGTGCCAGCTCAACTACAGGGGGCAACGAGCAGTACTTC	TRBD1	.	TRBV18	TRBJ2-7
CASSMSSYEQYF	TGTGCCAGCAGCATGAGCTCCTACGAGCAGTACTTC	.	.	TRBV7-9	TRBJ2-7
CASSPEGGQVGSNEKLFF	TGTGCCAGCAGCCCAGAGGGGGGGCAGGTCGGGTCTAATGAAAAACTGTTTTTT	.	.	TRBV7-8	TRBJ1-4
CASSPRGGGAYNEQFF	TGTGCCAGCAGCCCCCGGGGCGGGGGCGCTTACAATGAGCAGTTCTTC	.	.	TRBV11-3	TRBJ2-1
CSVPGLNTDTQYF	TGCAGCGTCCCGGGACTTAACACAGATACGCAGTATTTT	.	once	TRBV29-1	TRBJ2-3
CASSSRENTGELFF	TGTGCCAGCAGCTCCAGGGAGAACACCGGGGAGCTGTTTTTT	.	.	TRBV7-8	TRBJ2-2
CAISESSGSSYNEQFF	TGTGCCATCAGTGAGTCTAGCGGAAGCTCCTACAATGAGCAGTTCTTC	.	.	TRBV10-3	TRBJ2-1
CASSPSRAASYEQYF	TGTGCCAGCAGTCCCTCGCGGGCCGCCTCCTACGAGCAGTACTTC	.	.	TRBV27	TRBJ2-7
CASSGGGAYGEQYF	TGTGCCAGCAGCGGCGGGGGGGCCTACGGCGAGCAGTACTTC	TRBD2	few	TRBV11-3	TRBJ2-7
CASSLSPGIYEQYF	TGTGCCAGCAGTTTATCCCCAGGGATCTACGAGCAGTACTTC	.	.	TRBV28	TRBJ2-7
CAWSVGSTDTQYF	TGTGCCTGGAGTGTGGGCAGCACAGATACGCAGTATTTT	.	few	TRBV30	TRBJ2-3
CASSKERQGGEKLFF	TGTGCCAGCAGCAAAGAGAGGCAGGGGGGTGAAAAACTGTTTTTT	.	.	TRBV21-1	TRBJ1-4
CASSEALRVAGGYTF	TGTGCCAGCAGTGAAGCGCTTCGGGTAGCTGGCGGCTACACCTTC	.	.	TRBV2	TRBJ1-2
CASSLGGRAFF	TGTGCCAGCAGCTTAGGCGGGCGAGCTTTCTTT	.	.	TRBV11-1	TRBJ1-1
CAISEGLAEETQYF	TGTGCCATCAGTGAGGGGCTAGCGGAAGAGACCCAGTACTTC	TRBD2	.	TRBV10-3	TRBJ2-5
CASSQGRASGYGYTF	TGTGCCAGCAGTCAGGGAAGGGCTTCGGGTTATGGCTACACCTTC	.	medium-sized	TRBV6-5	TRBJ1-2
CASSQGRQGIMNTEAFF	TGCGCCAGCAGCCAAGGTAGGCAGGGGATTATGAACACTGAAGCTTTCTTT	.	.	TRBV4-1	TRBJ1-1
CASSSGRDRGTQYF	TGTGCCAGCAGTTCGGGCCGGGACAGGGGTACCCAGTACTTC	TRBD1	.	TRBV27	TRBJ2-5
CASTFGSARGEAFF	TGTGCCAGCACCTTTGGGTCCGCACGGGGTGAAGCTTTCTTT	.	.	TRBV9	TRBJ1-1
CASIGSSYNEQFF	TGTGCCAGCATTGGCAGCTCCTACAATGAGCAGTTCTTC	.	.	TRBV27	TRBJ2-1
CASSLGSGDGYTF	TGTGCCAGCAGCTTAGGGTCCGGGGATGGCTACACCTTC	.	.	TRBV11-3	TRBJ1-2
CASSERAGGWSGELFF	TGTGCCAGCAGTGAAAGGGCAGGGGGATGGAGCGGGGAGCTGTTTTTT	TRBD1	many	TRBV25-1	TRBJ2-2
CASSFGRMNTEAFF	TGTGCCAGCAGCTTCGGCAGGATGAACACTGAAGCTTTCTTT	.	.	TRBV5-6	TRBJ1-1
CASSTTGGRGDTQYF	TGTGCCAGCAGCACAACAGGGGGCCGAGGAGATACGCAGTATTTT	TRBD1	.	TRBV7-9	TRBJ2-3
CASSPQFREQETQYF	TGTGCCAGCAGTCCCCAATTCCGCGAGCAAGAGACCCAGTACTTC	.	.	TRBV6-6	TRBJ2-5
CASNGLAGANEQFF	TGTGCCAGCAATGGACTAGCGGGAGCCAATGAGCAGTTCTTC	TRBD2	few	TRBV27	TRBJ2-1
CAWRDRGSSYEQYF	TGTGCCTGGAGGGACCGGGGTAGCTCCTACGAGCAGTACTTC	.	.	TRBV30	TRBJ2-7
CSVRTDMGYTF	TGCAGCGTTAGGACTGACATGGGCTACACCTTC	.	.	TRBV29-1	TRBJ1-2
CASSLAVAGPTEAFF	TGTGCCAGCAGCTTAGCGGTAGCAGGGCCCACTGAAGCTTTCTTT	.	.	TRBV7-8	TRBJ1-1
CASRRDSQETQYF	TGTGCCAGCAGAAGGGACAGCCAAGAGACCCAGTACTTC	TRBD1	.	TRBV6-6	TRBJ2-5
CASSFAPRGYEQYF	TGTGCCAGCAGCTTTGCTCCCAGGGGCTACGAGCAGTACTTC	.	.	TRBV5-4	TRBJ2-7
CASRPGQGNTEAFF	TGCGCCAGCAGGCCGGGACAGGGGAACACTGAAGCTTTCTTT	TRBD1	.	TRBV5-1	TRBJ1-1